One sample yielded the 19 T cell receptor beta chains listed below, sequenced in a study of OX40 agonist ivuxolimab in advanced cancers. Data came from immunoSEQ multiplex PCR; TCRdb stores just in-frame clones and leaves some out. The table shows tens of thousands of clones, with roughly 88% occurring only once. The input for sequencing was CD4+ or CD8+ T cells sorted from blood, taken in a trial of the OX40 agonist ivuxolimab. These receptors originate from an adult with an advanced solid tumor such as melanoma, head and neck, liver or kidney cancer.

The chain recombines TRBV5-1 with TRBJ2-3; 7 bases are a match to TRBD2. Germline values: CDR1 SGHRS, CDR2 YFSETQ. This CDR3 has 15 amino acids. J gave up 0 bases and V 2 bases, and 3 bases lay outside the gene matches. CDR3 protein: CASSFRGGSTDTQYF. The CDR3 DNA is TGCGCCAGCAGCTTTAGGGGAGGGAGCACAGATACGCAGTATTTT.

The rearrangement uses TRBV27 and TRBJ1-1; TRBD1 aligns across 8 bases. Germline V CDR1 and CDR2: MNHEY, SMNVEV (reference sequence). With V trimmed by 2 bases and J by 0 bases, 8 bases remained unmatched. The CDR3 length is 17 residues. The CDR3 DNA sequence: TGTGCCAGCAGTTTAATGCAGGGGGCTACCATGAACACTGAAGCTTTCTTT. It encodes CASSLMQGATMNTEAFF.

The rearrangement links TRBV15 to TRBJ2-3; 7 positions match TRBD1. The CDR3 is 15 residues long. Germline CDR1 reads LNHNV; CDR2 reads YYDKDF (reference sequence). With 4 bases clipped from V and 5 bases from J, the junction kept 9 bases outside the gene matches. DNA of the CDR3: TGTGCCACCAGCAAGGGCTGGACAGGCGGAGATACGCAGTATTTT. Translating gives CATSKGWTGGDTQYF.

There are a few counts of this clone. The chain couples TRBV7-9 to TRBJ2-7; D may be TRBD1 (6 bases). The CDR3 is 13 residues long. V was pared by 5 bases and J by 2 bases, with 10 bases between. From germline, CDR1 is SEHNR and CDR2 FQNEAQ (reference sequence). The CDR3 coding sequence is TGTGCCAGCAGCCGACAGGATGCCTACGAGCAGTACTTC. This codes for CASSRQDAYEQYF.

The rearrangement joins TRBV11-2 to TRBJ2-5; TRBD2 aligns across 9 bases. The J call may be faulty, since TRBJ2-7 better matches the DNA end. The CDR3 has 14 residues. Per the germline V gene, CDR1 is SGHAT and CDR2 is FQNNGV. CDR3 sequence: CASSLELAGSEQYF. The CDR3 nucleotides are TGTGCCAGCAGCTTAGAACTAGCGGGCTCCGAGCAGTACTTC.

The chain uses TRBV7-8 and TRBJ2-2; no clear D gene. There are 14 residues in the CDR3. V dropped 0 bases and J dropped 6 bases, with 8 bases sitting between them. Germline CDR1 and CDR2: SGHVS and FQNEAQ. The CDR3 bases are TGTGCCAGCAGCTTAGCGCTAGGCTCCGGGGAGCTGTTTTTT. Protein: CASSLALGSGELFF. Filled out from reference TRBV7-8 and TRBJ2-2, the complete variable domain reads GAGVSQSPRYKVAKRGQDVALRCDPISGHVSLFWYQQALGQGPEFLTYFQNEAQLDKSGLPSDRFFAERPEGSVSTLKIQRTQQEDSAVYLCASSLALGSGELFFGEGSRLTVL.

The genes are TRBV2 and TRBJ2-5; weak D call: TRBD2 (6 bases). V was pared by 8 bases and J by 4 bases, with 14 bases between. This CDR3 is 13 amino acids long. The V gene's germline CDR1 is SNHLY and CDR2 FYNNEI. This CDR3 reads CASSPGVGETQYF. The DNA of the CDR3 is TGTGCCAGCTCCCCGGGAGTCGGAGAGACCCAGTACTTC.

The rearrangement uses TRBV2 and TRBJ2-7; 10 bases agree with TRBD1. This CDR3 comprises 15 residues. The V segment lost 5 bases and the J segment 2 bases; nucleotides outside the gene matches: 6. CDR1 is SNHLY and CDR2 is FYNNEI in the germline V gene. The CDR3 reads CASSPRTGGPYEQYF. The CDR3 DNA reads TGTGCCAGCAGTCCCCGGACAGGGGGTCCCTACGAGCAGTACTTC.

V gene TRBV7-9 combines with J gene TRBJ2-7; a weak D match, TRBD2 (6 bases). Germline V gene lookup returns CDR1 SEHNR and CDR2 FQNEAQ (reference sequence). Deletions cut 1 base from V and 4 bases from J, with 8 bases between. This CDR3 is 13 amino acids long. The CDR3 is CASSLGRAYEQYF. The DNA of the CDR3 is TGTGCCAGCAGCTTAGGGAGGGCTTACGAGCAGTACTTC.

The V gene is TRBV11-3, the J gene TRBJ2-1; 15 nucleotides align to TRBD2. The CDR3 covers 16 residues. Germline-derived CDR1 and CDR2 are SGHNT and YENEEA. V lost 5 bases and J lost 6; bases outside the gene matches: 5. DNA of the CDR3: TGTGCCAGCAGCCCCCGGACTAGCGGGAGGGCCAATGAGCAGTTCTTC. The encoded protein is CASSPRTSGRANEQFF.

The rearrangement joins TRBV5-1 to TRBJ2-1, with D hard to call. This CDR3 is 14 amino acids long. Germline V CDR1 and CDR2: SGHRS, YFSETQ. V was pared by 2 bases and J by 5 bases, with 11 bases between. In nucleotides, the CDR3 is TGCGCCAGCAGCTTATACAGTTTAAACAATGAGCAGTTCTTC. This codes for CASSLYSLNNEQFF. The full variable domain, its missing parts supplied by reference TRBV5-1 and TRBJ2-1, is KAGVTQTPRYLIKTRGQQVTLSCSPISGHRSVSWYQQTPGQGLQFLFEYFSETQRNKGNFPGRFSGRQFSNSRSEMNVSTLELGDSALYLCASSLYSLNNEQFFGPGTRLTVL.

This clone showed up just once. In DNA form, the CDR3 reads TGCGCCAGCAGCTCGGGACAGGGGGGTTACGAGCAGTACTTC. Its protein product is CASSSGQGGYEQYF. The rearrangement uses TRBV5-1 and TRBJ2-7; TRBD1 matches 11 bases. The CDR3 has 14 residues. J gave up 4 bases and V 3 bases, and 3 bases lay outside the gene matches. Germline-derived CDR1 and CDR2 are SGHRS and YFSETQ.

The chain recombines TRBV28 with TRBJ2-3, with 9 bases matching TRBD2. This CDR3 contains 18 residues. V was clipped by 1 base and J by 5 bases; unmatched bases: 13. The germline CDR1 and CDR2 sequences are MDHEN and SYDVKM. CDR3 region: CASSLFLAGGDGKDTQYF. CDR3 DNA: TGTGCCAGCAGTTTATTTCTGGCGGGAGGGGACGGGAAAGATACGCAGTATTTT.

The V and J genes are TRBV7-9 and TRBJ1-2; a possible D gene is TRBD1 (6 bases). The CDR3 totals 14 residues. V shed 5 bases and J shed 8 bases, with 18 bases lying between them. Looked up from germline, CDR1 is SEHNR and CDR2 is FQNEAQ (reference sequence). The CDR3 region has the DNA TGTGCCAGCAGCCCAGTGACAGGTGACCCGGGCTACACCTTC. It yields the protein CASSPVTGDPGYTF.

This clone was found a few times. CDR3 protein: CAWFSGLGTDTQYF. The CDR3 nucleotides are TGTGCCTGGTTTAGCGGTCTTGGCACAGATACGCAGTATTTT. The chain combines TRBV30 with TRBJ2-3; D perhaps matches TRBD2 (6 bases). Germline values: CDR1 GTSNPN, CDR2 SVGIG (reference sequence). V was clipped by 5 bases and J by 1 base, with 13 bases between them. The CDR3 runs 14 residues.

The chain recombines TRBV2 with TRBJ1-1; the D gene is possibly TRBD1 (6 bases). CDR3 size: 13 residues. V was clipped by 4 bases and J by 11 bases, with 17 bases between them. The germline V gene has CDR1 SNHLY and CDR2 FYNNEI. The CDR3 DNA sequence: TGTGCCAGCAGTGGGGCGGGGGGCGATAGGGCTTTCTTT. Protein product: CASSGAGGDRAFF.

J is TRBJ2-1 and V is TRBV7-9; 8 nucleotides agree with TRBD2. The CDR3 has 16 residues. From germline, CDR1 is SEHNR and CDR2 FQNEAQ (reference sequence). V lost 4 bases and J lost 1; bases outside the gene matches: 6. CDR3 in amino acids: CASSSQGLGSYNEQFF. CDR3 coding DNA: TGTGCCAGCAGCTCCCAGGGACTAGGGTCCTACAATGAGCAGTTCTTC.

The chain uses TRBV27 and TRBJ1-1, with unresolved D. Germline V gene lookup returns CDR1 MNHEY and CDR2 SMNVEV (reference sequence). This CDR3 has 13 residues. Trimming removed 4 bases at V and 6 bases at J, with 12 bases between. For the CDR3, the DNA is TGTGCCAGCAGTTATTCGACAAACGCTGAAGCTTTCTTT. This sequence encodes CASSYSTNAEAFF.

The rearrangement joins TRBV9 to TRBJ2-1; 9 nucleotides align to TRBD2. Germline CDR1 SGDLS, CDR2 YYNGEE. Trimming cost V 3 bases and J 3 bases; bases outside gene matches: 4. The CDR3 extends over 15 amino acids. The CDR3 protein is CASSAIAGDYNEQFF. As DNA, the CDR3 is TGTGCCAGCAGCGCGATAGCGGGAGACTACAATGAGCAGTTCTTC. The full variable domain, completed using reference TRBV9 and TRBJ2-1, is DSGVTQTPKHLITATGQRVTLRCSPRSGDLSVYWYQQSLDQGLQFLIQYYNGEERAKGNILERFSAQQFPDLHSELNLSSLELGDSALYFCASSAIAGDYNEQFFGPGTRLTVL.